This T cell receptor beta chain emerged from a study of patients and donors after allogeneic stem cell transplantation. TCRdb analysed the RT-PCR reads with MiXCR anew, one entry per CDR3 protein. The sample consists of about a million distinct CDR3 sequences, more than 15% of them appearing once. The clonotype originates from a human donor who was either an allogeneic HSCT recipient or a stem cell or donor lymphocyte infusion donor (not recorded which). It is not recorded whose cells these are; they may come from a transplant donor. Sequenced material: blood, either unsorted or a sorted T cell fraction (not recorded which).

The CDR3 protein is CASSLVAGLVSYEQYF. In DNA form, the CDR3 reads TGCGCCAGCAGCTTGGTGGCCGGACTAGTCAGCTACGAGCAGTACTTC. J is TRBJ2-7 and V is TRBV5-1; 7 bases match TRBD2. The germline CDR1 and CDR2 sequences are SGHRS and YFSETQ. This CDR3 is built from 16 residues. V shed 0 bases, J shed 3 bases, and the junction held 9 bases outside the gene matches.